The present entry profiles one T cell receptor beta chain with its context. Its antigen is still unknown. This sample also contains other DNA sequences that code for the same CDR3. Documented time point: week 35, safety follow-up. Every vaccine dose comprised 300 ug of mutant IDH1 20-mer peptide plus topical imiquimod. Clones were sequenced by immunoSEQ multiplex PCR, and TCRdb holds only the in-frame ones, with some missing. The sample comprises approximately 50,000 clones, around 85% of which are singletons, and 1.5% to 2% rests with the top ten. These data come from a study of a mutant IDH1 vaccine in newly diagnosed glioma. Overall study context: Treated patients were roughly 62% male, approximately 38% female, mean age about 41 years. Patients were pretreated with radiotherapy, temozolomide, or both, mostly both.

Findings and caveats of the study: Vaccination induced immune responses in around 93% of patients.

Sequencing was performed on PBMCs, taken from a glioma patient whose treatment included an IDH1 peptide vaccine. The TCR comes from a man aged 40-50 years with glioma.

The CDR3 DNA follows: TGTGCCAGCTCACCACCGCGGGGTCTGAACACTGAAGCTTTCTTT. Encoded protein: CASSPPRGLNTEAFF. The chain joins TRBV18 to TRBJ1-1; D gene unclear. V was trimmed by 0 bases and J by 0 bases, leaving 8 bases between them. CDR3 length: 15 residues. Germline V gives CDR1 KGHSH, CDR2 LQKENI.